The rows below give T cell receptor beta chains drawn from one sample of a study of response to subunit inactivated influenza vaccine. MiXCR was run by TCRdb on the RT-PCR reads, yielding one entry per CDR3 protein. The data show about 480,000 distinct CDR3 sequences, with approximately 11% seen just once and roughly 12% held by the top ten. The material was PBMCs from blood, obtained about 40 days after vaccination. These receptors all stem from a man aged 45-65 years who received an inactivated influenza vaccine. The CDR3 runs from the conserved cysteine through the conserved F or W. D genes are given only for firm matches. Not all rows give a size; the values are once, few, many and, for expanded clones, a class.

v_call,clone_size,d_call,j_call,cdr3_aa,cdr3_nt
TRBV11-3,few,TRBD2,TRBJ2-1,CASSLEGRGINEQFF,TGTGCCAGCAGCTTAGAGGGGAGGGGAATCAATGAGCAGTTCTTC
TRBV20-1,few,TRBD1,TRBJ1-5,CSARDFRDRQNLHSNQPQHF,TGCAGTGCTAGAGATTTTCGGGACAGACAAAATTTACATAGCAATCAGCCCCAGCATTTT
TRBV5-1,few,NA,TRBJ2-7,CASSPEVGSGYEQYF,TGCGCCAGCAGCCCGGAGGTTGGCAGCGGCTACGAGCAGTACTTC
TRBV6-1,NA,NA,TRBJ1-1,CASSAIYTEAFF,TGTGCCAGCAGTGCGATTTACACTGAAGCTTTCTTT
TRBV11-3,NA,TRBD2,TRBJ2-4,CASSPGLAGGENIQYF,TGTGCCAGCAGCCCAGGACTAGCGGGAGGGGAAAACATTCAGTACTTC
TRBV20-1,few,TRBD2,TRBJ2-3,CSASWTSGSPTDTQYF,TGCAGTGCTTCCTGGACTAGCGGGAGCCCCACAGATACGCAGTATTTT
TRBV20-1,few,NA,TRBJ2-7,CSADRFGTYEQYF,TGCAGTGCTGACCGGTTCGGGACCTACGAGCAGTACTTC
TRBV2,few,TRBD2,TRBJ2-1,CASSRLAGAFEQFF,TGTGCCAGCAGCCGACTAGCGGGAGCATTCGAGCAGTTCTTC
TRBV24-1,many,NA,TRBJ2-1,CATSDFGGLTYNEQFF,TGTGCCACCAGTGATTTTGGGGGTCTGACCTACAATGAGCAGTTCTTC
TRBV9,few,TRBD1,TRBJ1-1,CASSVGGQGPEAFF,TGTGCCAGCAGCGTAGGGGGACAGGGCCCTGAAGCTTTCTTT
TRBV7-9,NA,NA,TRBJ2-5,CASSQDAVRETQYF,TGTGCCAGCAGCCAGGATGCAGTCCGGGAGACCCAGTACTTC
TRBV9,NA,NA,TRBJ1-2,CASSGLHPTGGYTF,TGTGCCAGCAGCGGGCTCCATCCAACTGGTGGCTACACCTTC
TRBV20-1,NA,NA,TRBJ2-4,CSAQTSMDIQYF,TGCAGTGCTCAGACTAGTATGGACATTCAGTACTTC
TRBV4-2,few,NA,TRBJ1-1,CASSQDLKGYTEAFF,TGTGCCAGCAGCCAAGACCTCAAGGGGTACACTGAAGCTTTCTTT
TRBV6-2/TRBV6-3,many,NA,TRBJ1-1,CASSPRTLDRLNTEAFF,TGTGCCAGCAGCCCGCGTACTCTAGACAGGTTGAACACTGAAGCTTTCTTT
TRBV5-1,few,TRBD1,TRBJ2-7,CASSLEVGQGSYEQYF,TGCGCCAGCAGTCTGGAGGTGGGACAGGGCTCCTACGAGCAGTACTTC
TRBV7-9,NA,TRBD1,TRBJ1-4,CASSPGTGPNEKLFF,TGTGCCAGCAGCCCCGGGACAGGTCCAAATGAAAAACTGTTTTTT
TRBV10-3,NA,NA,TRBJ1-2,CAIPRELNGYTF,TGTGCCATCCCCCGGGAACTAAATGGCTACACCTTC
TRBV5-1,NA,NA,TRBJ1-2,CASSLEEGDYGYTF,TGCGCCAGCAGCTTGGAGGAGGGGGACTATGGCTACACCTTC
TRBV24-1,NA,TRBD2,TRBJ2-2,CATSDSGLAQHTGELFF,TGTGCCACCAGTGATTCGGGACTAGCGCAACACACCGGGGAGCTGTTTTTT
TRBV29-1,few,NA,TRBJ2-7,CSVTGRLAPYEQYF,TGCAGCGTCACCGGACGGCTGGCTCCCTACGAGCAGTACTTC
TRBV5-6,NA,NA,TRBJ2-1,CASSPWPQMHNEQFF,TGTGCCAGCAGCCCCTGGCCCCAGATGCACAATGAGCAGTTCTTC
TRBV7-9,few,TRBD1,TRBJ2-7,CASSLHGQGKFHEQYF,TGTGCCAGCAGTCTCCACGGACAGGGGAAGTTCCACGAGCAGTACTTC
TRBV6-5,NA,NA,TRBJ2-4,CASLQAGIQYF,TGTGCCAGCCTCCAGGCGGGCATTCAGTACTTC
TRBV20-1,many,NA,TRBJ1-1,CSARETPNTEAFF,TGCAGTGCTAGAGAAACCCCAAACACTGAAGCTTTCTTT
TRBV20-1,NA,NA,TRBJ2-7,CSALKSWDEQYF,TGCAGTGCTCTTAAAAGTTGGGACGAGCAGTACTTC
TRBV12-3/TRBV12-4,NA,TRBD1,TRBJ2-7,CASSFLEPGQYPYEQYF,TGTGCCAGCAGTTTTCTGGAACCGGGACAGTACCCCTACGAGCAGTACTTC
TRBV28,few,NA,TRBJ1-6,CASSLWERGYYNSPLHF,TGTGCCAGCAGTTTATGGGAACGGGGATATTATAATTCACCCCTCCACTTT
TRBV12-3/TRBV12-4,NA,NA,TRBJ1-5,CASSLADGGLTVHQPQHF,TGTGCCAGCAGTTTAGCAGACGGAGGCTTGACGGTTCATCAGCCCCAGCATTTT
TRBV7-8,NA,TRBD1,TRBJ2-5,CASSLGWTGGQETQYF,TGTGCCAGCAGCTTAGGTTGGACAGGGGGACAAGAGACCCAGTACTTC
TRBV7-9,few,TRBD2,TRBJ2-7,CASSLRGGGYEQYF,TGTGCCAGCAGCTTGCGCGGGGGTGGCTACGAGCAGTACTTC
TRBV4-3,few,TRBD2,TRBJ2-1,CASSRLAGRDNEQFF,TGCGCCAGCAGCCGCTTAGCGGGTAGGGACAATGAGCAGTTCTTC
TRBV2,NA,NA,TRBJ2-7,CASSEARGYEQYF,TGTGCCAGCAGTGAAGCGAGAGGTTACGAGCAGTACTTC
TRBV10-3,NA,TRBD1,TRBJ1-2,CAIREDRGDGYTF,TGTGCCATCAGAGAGGACAGGGGGGATGGCTACACCTTC
TRBV6-5,once,TRBD2,TRBJ2-3,CASSYSIGSGSFTDTQYF,TGTGCCAGCAGTTACTCGATCGGTAGCGGGAGTTTCACAGATACGCAGTATTTT
TRBV11-2,NA,TRBD2,TRBJ2-7,CASSPTLTLAGNPREQYF,TGTGCCAGCAGCCCCACCCTGACACTAGCGGGGAATCCTCGGGAGCAGTACTTC
TRBV7-3,NA,NA,TRBJ2-7,CASRVSRDAYEQYF,TGTGCCAGCAGGGTATCGAGGGACGCCTACGAGCAGTACTTC
TRBV5-1,NA,TRBD2,TRBJ2-7,CASGDSGGSYEQYF,TGCGCCAGCGGTGATAGCGGGGGATCCTACGAGCAGTACTTC
TRBV11-1,few,TRBD2,TRBJ2-3,CASSSLKTSGSDTQYF,TGTGCCAGCAGCTCACTCAAGACTAGCGGGAGTGATACGCAGTATTTT
TRBV5-5,few,NA,TRBJ2-2,CASSLAQGKRSGELFF,TGTGCCAGCAGCTTGGCACAGGGTAAGAGGTCCGGGGAGCTGTTTTTT
TRBV28,few,NA,TRBJ1-4,CASRESGPNEKLFF,TGTGCCAGCAGGGAGTCGGGCCCTAATGAAAAACTGTTTTTT
TRBV7-9,NA,NA,TRBJ2-3,CASSRGTDADTQYF,TGTGCCAGCAGCCGGGGGACCGATGCAGATACGCAGTATTTT
TRBV27,many,NA,TRBJ2-3,CASSFQGPRLDTQYF,TGTGCCAGCAGTTTTCAGGGGCCCCGTTTGGATACGCAGTATTTT
TRBV30,NA,NA,TRBJ1-1,CAWRGWMALNTEAFF,TGTGCCTGGAGAGGTTGGATGGCGCTGAACACTGAAGCTTTCTTT
TRBV12-3/TRBV12-4,few,NA,TRBJ2-3,CATSILDTQYF,TGTGCCACCAGCATACTAGATACGCAGTATTTT
TRBV10-3,many,NA,TRBJ2-2,CAISARIGELFF,TGTGCCATCAGTGCCCGGATCGGGGAGCTGTTTTTT
TRBV6-1,NA,NA,TRBJ2-1,CASSQWRGGQDEQFF,TGTGCCAGCAGTCAATGGAGGGGGGGACAGGATGAGCAGTTCTTC
TRBV7-6,NA,TRBD1,TRBJ1-2,CASSFGTGEGYGYTF,TGTGCCAGCAGCTTCGGGACAGGGGAGGGGTATGGCTACACCTTC
TRBV6-1,few,TRBD1,TRBJ1-3,CASSPPRTGTGNTIYF,TGTGCCAGCAGCCCTCCCCGGACAGGGACCGGAAACACCATATATTTT
TRBV9,few,NA,TRBJ2-3,CASSVGPGLSTDTQYF,TGTGCCAGCAGCGTAGGGCCGGGCCTTAGCACAGATACGCAGTATTTT
TRBV29-1,many,NA,TRBJ2-3,CSVALGFTDTQYF,TGCAGCGTCGCCCTCGGATTCACAGATACGCAGTATTTT
TRBV3-1,NA,TRBD1,TRBJ1-1,CASSPTGGVEKAFF,TGTGCCAGCAGTCCGACAGGGGGCGTTGAGAAAGCTTTCTTT
TRBV4-2,few,NA,TRBJ2-3,CASSTPRTGDTQYF,TGTGCCAGCAGTACCCCTAGGACGGGAGATACGCAGTATTTT
TRBV7-2,few,NA,TRBJ2-7,CASSPLGLEQYF,TGTGCCAGCAGCCCTCTAGGGTTAGAGCAGTACTTC